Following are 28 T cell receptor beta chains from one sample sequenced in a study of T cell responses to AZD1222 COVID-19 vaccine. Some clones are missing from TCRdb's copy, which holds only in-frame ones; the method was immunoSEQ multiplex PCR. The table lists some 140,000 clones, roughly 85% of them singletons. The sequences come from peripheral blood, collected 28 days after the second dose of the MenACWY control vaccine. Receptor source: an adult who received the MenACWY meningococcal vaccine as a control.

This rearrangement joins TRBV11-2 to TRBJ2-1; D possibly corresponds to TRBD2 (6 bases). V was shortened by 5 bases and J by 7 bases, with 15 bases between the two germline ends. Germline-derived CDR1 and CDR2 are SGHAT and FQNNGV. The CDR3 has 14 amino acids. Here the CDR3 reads CASSPRTILNEQFF. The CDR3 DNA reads TGTGCCAGCAGCCCCCGGACTATTTTGAATGAGCAGTTCTTC.

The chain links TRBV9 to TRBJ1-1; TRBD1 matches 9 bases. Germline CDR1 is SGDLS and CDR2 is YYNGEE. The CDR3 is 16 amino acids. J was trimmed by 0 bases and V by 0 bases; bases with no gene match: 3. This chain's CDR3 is CASSVAWDRVNTEAFF. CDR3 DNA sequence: TGTGCCAGCAGCGTAGCTTGGGACAGGGTGAACACTGAAGCTTTCTTT.

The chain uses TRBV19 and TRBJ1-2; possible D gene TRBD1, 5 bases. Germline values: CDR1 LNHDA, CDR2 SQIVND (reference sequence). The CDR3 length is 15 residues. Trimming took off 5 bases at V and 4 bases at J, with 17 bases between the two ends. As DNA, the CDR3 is TGTGCCAGTAGTGTTAGCAGACAGAGTAGCTATGGCTACACCTTC. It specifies CASSVSRQSSYGYTF. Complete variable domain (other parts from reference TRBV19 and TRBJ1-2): DGGITQSPKYLFRKEGQNVTLSCEQNLNHDAMYWYRQDPGQGLRLIYYSQIVNDFQKGDIAEGYSVSREKKESFPLTVTSAQKNPTAFYLCASSVSRQSSYGYTFGSGTRLTVV.

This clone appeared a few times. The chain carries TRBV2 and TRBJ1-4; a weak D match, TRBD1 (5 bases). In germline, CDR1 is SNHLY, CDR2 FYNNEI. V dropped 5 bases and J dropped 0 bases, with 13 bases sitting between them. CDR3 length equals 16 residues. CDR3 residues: CASSPGTLATNEKLFF. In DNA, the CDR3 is TGTGCCAGCAGTCCCGGGACGTTGGCAACTAATGAAAAACTGTTTTTT.

CDR3: CASSLNGNTIYF. CDR3 in DNA: TGTGCCAGCAGCTTGAATGGAAACACCATATATTTT. V usage is TRBV13 and J usage is TRBJ1-3, with D hard to call. The CDR3 length is 12 residues. V was cut by 3 bases and J by 3 bases, with 3 bases left in between. Germline V gene lookup returns CDR1 PRHDT and CDR2 FYEKMQ (reference sequence).

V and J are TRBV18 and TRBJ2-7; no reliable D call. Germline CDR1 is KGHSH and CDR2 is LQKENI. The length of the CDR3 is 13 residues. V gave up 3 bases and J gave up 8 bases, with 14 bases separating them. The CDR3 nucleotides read TGTGCCAGCTCACCCTTTTACCAGTCCCAGCAGTACTTC. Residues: CASSPFYQSQQYF.

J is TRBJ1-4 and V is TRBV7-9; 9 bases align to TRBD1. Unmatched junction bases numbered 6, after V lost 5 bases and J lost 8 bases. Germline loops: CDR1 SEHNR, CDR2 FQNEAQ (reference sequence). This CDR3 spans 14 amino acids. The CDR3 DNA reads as TGTGCCAGCAGCCCGGGGACAGGGAAGGAAAAACTGTTTTTT. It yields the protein CASSPGTGKEKLFF.

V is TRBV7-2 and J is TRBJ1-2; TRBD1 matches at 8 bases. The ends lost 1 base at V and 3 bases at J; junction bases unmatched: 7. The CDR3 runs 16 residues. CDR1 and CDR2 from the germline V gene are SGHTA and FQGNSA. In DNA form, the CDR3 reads TGTGCCAGCAGCTTAGAAGGGACAGGCCAATACTATGGCTACACCTTC. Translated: CASSLEGTGQYYGYTF.

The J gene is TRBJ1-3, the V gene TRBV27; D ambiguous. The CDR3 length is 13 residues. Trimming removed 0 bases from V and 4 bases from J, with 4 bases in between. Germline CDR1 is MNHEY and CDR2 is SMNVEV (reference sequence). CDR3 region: CASSLSLGNTIYF. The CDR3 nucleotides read TGTGCCAGCAGTTTATCGTTGGGAAACACCATATATTTT.

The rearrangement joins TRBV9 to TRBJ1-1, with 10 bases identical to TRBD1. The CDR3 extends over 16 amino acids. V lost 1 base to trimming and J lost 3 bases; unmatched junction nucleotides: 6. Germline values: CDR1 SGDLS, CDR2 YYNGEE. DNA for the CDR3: TGTGCCAGCAGCGTACTCCCCGGGACAGGGGACACTGAAGCTTTCTTT. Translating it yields CASSVLPGTGDTEAFF.

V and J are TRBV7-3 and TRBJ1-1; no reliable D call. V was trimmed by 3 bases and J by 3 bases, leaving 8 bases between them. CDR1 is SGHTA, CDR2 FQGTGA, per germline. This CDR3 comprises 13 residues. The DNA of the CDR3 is TGTGCCAGCAGCTTCGGTTCACACACTGAAGCTTTCTTT. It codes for CASSFGSHTEAFF. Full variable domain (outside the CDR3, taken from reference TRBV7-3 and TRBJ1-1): GAGVSQTPSNKVTEKGKYVELRCDPISGHTALYWYRQSLGQGPEFLIYFQGTGAADDSGLPNDRFFAVRPEGSVSTLKIQRTERGDSAVYLCASSFGSHTEAFFGQGTRLTVV.

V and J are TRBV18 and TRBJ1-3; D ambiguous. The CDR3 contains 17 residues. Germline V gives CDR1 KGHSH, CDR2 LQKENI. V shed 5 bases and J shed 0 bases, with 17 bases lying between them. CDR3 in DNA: TGTGCCAGCTCATCGTCTACTCGGGGAATCTCTGGAAACACCATATATTTT. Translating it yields CASSSSTRGISGNTIYF.

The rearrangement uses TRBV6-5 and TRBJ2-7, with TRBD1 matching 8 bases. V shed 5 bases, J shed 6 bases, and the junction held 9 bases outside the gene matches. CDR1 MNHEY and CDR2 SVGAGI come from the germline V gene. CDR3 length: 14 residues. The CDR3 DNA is TGTGCCAGCAGTCAAAGGACAGGGCTGGGCGAGCAGTACGTC. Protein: CASSQRTGLGEQYV.

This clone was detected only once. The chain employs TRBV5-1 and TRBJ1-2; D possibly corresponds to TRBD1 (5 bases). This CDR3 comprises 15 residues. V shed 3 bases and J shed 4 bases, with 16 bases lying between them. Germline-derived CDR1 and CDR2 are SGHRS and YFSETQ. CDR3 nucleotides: TGCGCCAGCAGCTCGGACGGGGGAAAAGGCTATGGCTACACCTTC. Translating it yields CASSSDGGKGYGYTF.

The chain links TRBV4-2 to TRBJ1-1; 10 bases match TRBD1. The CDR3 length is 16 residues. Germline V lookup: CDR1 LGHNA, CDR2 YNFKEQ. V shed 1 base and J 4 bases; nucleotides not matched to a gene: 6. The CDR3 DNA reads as TGTGCCAGCAGCCAAGTTGGGGGACAGGGGTTCACTGAAGCTTTCTTT. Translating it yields CASSQVGGQGFTEAFF.

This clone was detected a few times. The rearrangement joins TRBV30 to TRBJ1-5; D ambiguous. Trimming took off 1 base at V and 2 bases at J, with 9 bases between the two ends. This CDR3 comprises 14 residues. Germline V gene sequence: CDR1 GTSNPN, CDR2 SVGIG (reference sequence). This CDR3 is CAWSEYGGNQPQHF. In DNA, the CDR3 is TGTGCCTGGAGTGAGTACGGAGGCAATCAGCCCCAGCATTTT.

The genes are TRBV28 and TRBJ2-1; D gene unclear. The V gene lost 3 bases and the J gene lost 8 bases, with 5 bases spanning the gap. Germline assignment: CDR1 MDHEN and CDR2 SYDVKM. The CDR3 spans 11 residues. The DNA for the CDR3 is TGTGCCAGCAGTTTTCTCCATGAGCAGTTCTTC. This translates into CASSFLHEQFF.

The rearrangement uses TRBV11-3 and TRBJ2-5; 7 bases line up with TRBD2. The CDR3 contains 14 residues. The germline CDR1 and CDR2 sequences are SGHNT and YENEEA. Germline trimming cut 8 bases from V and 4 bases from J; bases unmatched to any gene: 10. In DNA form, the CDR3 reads TGTGCCAGCCGGCCCCCGGGAGGTCGAGAGACCCAGTACTTC. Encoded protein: CASRPPGGRETQYF.

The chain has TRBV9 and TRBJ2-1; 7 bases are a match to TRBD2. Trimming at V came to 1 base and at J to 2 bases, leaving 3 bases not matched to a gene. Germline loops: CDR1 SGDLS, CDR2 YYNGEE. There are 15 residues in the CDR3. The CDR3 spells CASSVQRDPYNEQFF. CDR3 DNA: TGTGCCAGCAGCGTACAGCGGGACCCCTACAATGAGCAGTTCTTC.

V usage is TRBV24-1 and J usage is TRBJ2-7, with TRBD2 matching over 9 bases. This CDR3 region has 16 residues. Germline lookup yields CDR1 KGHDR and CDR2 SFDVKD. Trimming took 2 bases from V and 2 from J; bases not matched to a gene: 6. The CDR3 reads CATSDSSGNLPYEQYF. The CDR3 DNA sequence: TGTGCCACCAGTGATTCTAGCGGGAATTTACCCTACGAGCAGTACTTC.

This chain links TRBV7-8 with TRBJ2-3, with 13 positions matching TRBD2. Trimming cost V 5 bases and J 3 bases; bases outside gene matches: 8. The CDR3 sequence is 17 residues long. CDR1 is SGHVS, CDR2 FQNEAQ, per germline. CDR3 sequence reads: CASSQGLAGRSTDTQYF. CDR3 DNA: TGTGCCAGCAGCCAGGGACTAGCGGGAAGGTCAACAGATACGCAGTATTTT. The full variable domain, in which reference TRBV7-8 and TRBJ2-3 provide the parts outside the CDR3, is GAGVSQSPRYKVAKRGQDVALRCDPISGHVSLFWYQQALGQGPEFLTYFQNEAQLDKSGLPSDRFFAERPEGSVSTLKIQRTQQEDSAVYLCASSQGLAGRSTDTQYFGPGTRLTVL.

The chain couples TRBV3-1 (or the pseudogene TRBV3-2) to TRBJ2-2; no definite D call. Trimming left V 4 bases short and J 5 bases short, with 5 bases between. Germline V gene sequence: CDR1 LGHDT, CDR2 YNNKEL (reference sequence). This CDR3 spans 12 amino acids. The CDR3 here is CASSPHTGELFF. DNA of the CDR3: TGTGCCAGCAGCCCGCATACCGGGGAGCTGTTTTTT.

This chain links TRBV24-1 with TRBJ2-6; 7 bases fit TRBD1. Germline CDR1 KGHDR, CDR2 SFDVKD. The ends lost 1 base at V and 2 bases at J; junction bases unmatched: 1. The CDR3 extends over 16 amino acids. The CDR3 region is CATSDFDRAGANVLTF. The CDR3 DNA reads TGTGCCACCAGTGATTTCGACAGGGCTGGGGCCAACGTCCTGACTTTC.

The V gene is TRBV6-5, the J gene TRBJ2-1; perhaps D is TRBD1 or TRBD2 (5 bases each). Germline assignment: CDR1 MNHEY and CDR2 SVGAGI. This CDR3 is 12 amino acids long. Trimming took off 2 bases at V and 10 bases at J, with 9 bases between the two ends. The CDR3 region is CASSYRDGEQFF. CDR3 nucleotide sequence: TGTGCCAGCAGTTACCGGGACGGGGAGCAGTTCTTC.

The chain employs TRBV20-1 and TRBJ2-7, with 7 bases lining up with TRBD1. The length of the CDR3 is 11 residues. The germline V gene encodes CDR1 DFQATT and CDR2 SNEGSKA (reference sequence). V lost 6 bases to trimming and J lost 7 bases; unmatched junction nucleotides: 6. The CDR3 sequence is CSAAGQAEQYV. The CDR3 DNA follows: TGCAGTGCAGCCGGACAGGCAGAGCAGTACGTC.

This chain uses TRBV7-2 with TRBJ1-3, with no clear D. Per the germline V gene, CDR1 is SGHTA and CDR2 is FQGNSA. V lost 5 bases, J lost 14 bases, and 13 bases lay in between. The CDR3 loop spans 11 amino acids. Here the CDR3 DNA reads TGTGCCAGCAGCCCGCTTTATTTCCTATATTTT. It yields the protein CASSPLYFLYF.

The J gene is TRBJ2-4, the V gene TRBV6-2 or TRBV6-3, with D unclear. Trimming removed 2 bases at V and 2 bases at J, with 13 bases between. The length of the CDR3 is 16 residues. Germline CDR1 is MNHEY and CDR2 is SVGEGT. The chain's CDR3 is CASSYGPPPTKNIQYF. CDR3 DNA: TGTGCCAGCAGTTACGGGCCCCCGCCCACCAAAAACATTCAGTACTTC.

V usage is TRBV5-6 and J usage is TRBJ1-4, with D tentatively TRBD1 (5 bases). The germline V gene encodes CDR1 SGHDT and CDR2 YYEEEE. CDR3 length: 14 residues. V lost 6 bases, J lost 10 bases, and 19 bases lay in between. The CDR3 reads CASTETDMRGKLFF. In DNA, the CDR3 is TGTGCCAGCACTGAGACAGATATGAGGGGAAAACTGTTTTTT.